This T cell receptor (beta chain) emerged from a study of shared clonotypes between healthy human individuals. Some clones are missing from TCRdb's copy, which holds only in-frame ones; the method was immunoSEQ multiplex PCR. In the table there are more than 2 million clones, under 97% of which are singletons. This clone was recorded once. The CDR3 has 14 amino acids. CDR1 and CDR2 (germline): SGHDT, YYEEEE. Between the trimmed V and J ends, which lost 1 base and 5 bases, there was a span of 13 bases. The genes are TRBV5-6 and TRBJ2-7, with D perhaps being TRBD1 or TRBD2 (5 bases each). The sequenced sample consisted of naive CD4+ T cells sorted from blood. Subset here: CD45RA+ positively selected. This TCR came from a man between 18 and 29 years old in good health. The chain's CDR3 is CASSLSGGPHEQYF. CDR3 coding DNA: TGTGCCAGCAGCTTGTCTGGGGGTCCTCACGAGCAGTACTTC.